The next 28 T cell receptor beta chains were all read from a single sample in a study of OX40 agonist ivuxolimab in advanced cancers. Sequenced by immunoSEQ multiplex PCR; TCRdb stores in-frame clones only, minus some. The data show 77,000 or so clones, with around 82% seen just once and about 5.7% held by the top ten. The sample consisted of CD4+ or CD8+ T cells sorted from blood, taken in a trial of the OX40 agonist ivuxolimab. The receptor set was obtained from an adult with an advanced solid tumor such as melanoma, head and neck, liver or kidney cancer.

This chain uses TRBV4-1 with TRBJ1-5; a weak D match, TRBD1 (6 bases). Germline CDR1 is MGHRA and CDR2 is YSYEKL. This CDR3 has 16 amino acids. Trimming stripped 2 bases from V and 7 bases from J, with 18 bases between. In nucleotides, the CDR3 is TGCGCCAGCAGCCAAACCTTCTCTACAGGGTTCCAGCCCCAGCATTTT. It yields the protein CASSQTFSTGFQPQHF.

V gene TRBV27 combines with J gene TRBJ2-7, with D possibly matching TRBD2 (5 bases). CDR1 is MNHEY, CDR2 SMNVEV, per germline (reference sequence). V was shortened by 1 base and J by 0 bases, with 22 bases between the two germline ends. The CDR3 is made up of 19 amino acids. The CDR3 protein is CASSLYPPPLGSASYEQYF. CDR3 DNA: TGTGCCAGCAGTTTATATCCCCCCCCTTTGGGTAGCGCCTCCTACGAGCAGTACTTC.

CDR3 protein: CASSDRGGLYNSPLHF. The CDR3 bases are TGTGCCAGCAGTGACAGGGGAGGATTGTATAATTCACCCCTCCACTTT. This chain links TRBV6-1 with TRBJ1-6, with a tentative D call TRBD1 (6 bases). Deletions cut 3 bases from V and 4 bases from J, with 13 bases between. CDR3 length: 16 residues. Germline values: CDR1 MNHNS, CDR2 SASEGT.

The chain is built from TRBV7-9 and TRBJ2-5; a weak D match, TRBD2 (6 bases). Germline V lookup: CDR1 SEHNR, CDR2 FQNEAQ (reference sequence). This CDR3 comprises 14 residues. Trimming took 3 bases from V and 1 from J, leaving 9 bases between them. The CDR3 loop reads CASSFGGLQETQYF. In DNA, the CDR3 is TGTGCCAGCAGCTTTGGAGGGCTCCAAGAGACCCAGTACTTC.

This chain uses TRBV19 with TRBJ2-3; 9 bases map to TRBD2. This CDR3 has 17 amino acids. The V and J ends lost 0 bases and 2 bases, in that order; junction bases with no gene match: 6. Germline V gene lookup returns CDR1 LNHDA and CDR2 SQIVND (reference sequence). The CDR3 DNA follows: TGTGCCAGTAGTATAGAGGGTGCTAGCGGGGACACAGATACGCAGTATTTT. Translated: CASSIEGASGDTDTQYF. The variable domain in full, completed from reference TRBV19 and TRBJ2-3, reads DGGITQSPKYLFRKEGQNVTLSCEQNLNHDAMYWYRQDPGQGLRLIYYSQIVNDFQKGDIAEGYSVSREKKESFPLTVTSAQKNPTAFYLCASSIEGASGDTDTQYFGPGTRLTVL.

This clone was observed a few times. The rearrangement uses TRBV1 and TRBJ2-3; TRBD2 is taken as the D call from the table, unchecked against the DNA. TRBV1 is listed as a pseudogene. CDR3 size: 17 residues. The CDR3 bases are TGCACCAGCAGCCAACAGGGTGCGGGAGGGTCACAGAATACGCAGTATTTT. It specifies CTSSQQGAGGSQNTQYF.

The rearrangement links TRBV6-5 to TRBJ2-7, with 9 bases matching TRBD2. Germline V lookup: CDR1 MNHEY, CDR2 SVGAGI. V was pared by 5 bases and J by 2 bases, with 4 bases of the junction left unmatched. The CDR3 loop spans 14 amino acids. This CDR3 reads CASSRPSGAYEQYF. CDR3 in DNA: TGTGCCAGCAGTCGGCCTAGCGGGGCCTACGAGCAGTACTTC.

The rearrangement uses TRBV7-8 and TRBJ1-5; D might be TRBD1 (6 bases). V lost 3 bases, J lost 3 bases, and 15 bases lay in between. From germline, CDR1 is SGHVS and CDR2 FQNEAQ. This CDR3 has 16 amino acids. The CDR3 DNA is TGTGCCAGCAGCTTCGGGGGGGCACCGATCAATCAGCCCCAGCATTTT. The encoded protein is CASSFGGAPINQPQHF.

The rearrangement joins TRBV23-1 to TRBJ2-4; 10 nucleotides line up with TRBD1. TRBV23-1 is known as an ORF, though its function is uncertain. V dropped 3 bases and J dropped 5; count of bases not matched to a gene: 7. The CDR3 extends over 16 amino acids. In nucleotides, the CDR3 is TGCGCCAGCAGTCATTCCCGGGACAGGGGAGAAAACATTCAGTACTTC. It translates to CASSHSRDRGENIQYF.

The rearrangement joins TRBV18 to TRBJ1-5, with D tentatively TRBD1 (5 bases). The ends were cut back, 3 bases at V and 0 bases at J, with 12 bases in the middle. The V gene's germline CDR1 is KGHSH and CDR2 LQKENI. The CDR3 extends over 16 amino acids. The CDR3 DNA sequence: TGTGCCAGCTCACCTACGGGGCCGAATAGCAATCAGCCCCAGCATTTT. Amino acid sequence: CASSPTGPNSNQPQHF. Drawing the rest from reference TRBV18 and TRBJ1-5, the complete variable domain is NAGVMQNPRHLVRRRGQEARLRCSPMKGHSHVYWYRQLPEEGLKFMVYLQKENIIDESGMPKERFSAEFPKEGPSILRIQQVVRGDSAAYFCASSPTGPNSNQPQHFGDGTRLSIL.

This clone showed up just a few times. The gene calls are TRBV5-6 and TRBJ2-5; the D gene is possibly TRBD2 (6 bases). From germline, CDR1 is SGHDT and CDR2 YYEEEE. Trimming pared 4 bases from V and 4 bases from J, leaving 17 bases between. The CDR3 sequence is 15 residues long. In nucleotides, the CDR3 is TGTGCCAGCAGCGTGGGAGGCGGGGCGGGAGAGACCCAGTACTTC. This gives the protein CASSVGGGAGETQYF.

This rearrangement joins TRBV5-1 to TRBJ2-3, with D possibly called TRBD1 or TRBD2 (6 bases each). The CDR3 length is 14 residues. V was clipped by 5 bases and J by 3 bases, with 13 bases between them. Germline CDR1 is SGHRS and CDR2 is YFSETQ. The CDR3 DNA reads as TGCGCCAGCAGAGGGGGACTTGGAACAGATACGCAGTATTTT. Amino acid sequence: CASRGGLGTDTQYF.

The chain links TRBV20-1 to TRBJ2-7; the D is unclear. Trimming took 5 bases from V and 2 from J, leaving 7 bases between them. The CDR3 is 11 amino acids. Germline V CDR1 and CDR2: DFQATT, SNEGSKA (reference sequence). In nucleotides, the CDR3 is TGCAGTGCTTCGGACGCCTACGAGCAGTACTTC. The encoded protein is CSASDAYEQYF.

This chain links TRBV18 with TRBJ1-2; D gene uncertain. Germline V gene sequence: CDR1 KGHSH, CDR2 LQKENI. The CDR3 totals 11 residues. Trimming left V 1 base short and J 8 bases short, with 5 bases between. The CDR3 DNA sequence: TGTGCCAGCTCACCACGAGAGGGCTACACCTTC. The encoded protein is CASSPREGYTF.

The rearrangement joins TRBV7-2 to TRBJ1-1; tentative D call: TRBD1 (6 bases). The V and J ends lost 6 bases and 6 bases respectively, with 14 bases between them. The germline CDR1 and CDR2 sequences are SGHTA and FQGNSA. There are 13 residues in the CDR3. CDR3 region: CASSSLGGPEAFF. In DNA, the CDR3 is TGTGCCAGCAGTTCCCTCGGGGGGCCTGAAGCTTTCTTT. The variable domain in full, with the rest retrieved from reference TRBV7-2 and TRBJ1-1, is GAGVSQSPSNKVTEKGKDVELRCDPISGHTALYWYRQSLGQGLEFLIYFQGNSAPDKSGLPSDRFSAERTGGSVSTLTIQRTQQEDSAVYLCASSSLGGPEAFFGQGTRLTVV.

This clone was seen many times. The chain employs TRBV5-6 and TRBJ1-2, with D maybe TRBD1 (5 bases). This CDR3 has 13 residues. Germline CDR1 and CDR2: SGHDT and YYEEEE. V was pared by 1 base and J by 7 bases, with 11 bases between. The CDR3 DNA reads TGTGCCAGCAGCTTGTACCAGGGTCGTGGCTACACCTTC. It yields the protein CASSLYQGRGYTF. The whole variable domain, filled in from reference TRBV5-6 and TRBJ1-2, reads DAGVTQSPTHLIKTRGQQVTLRCSPKSGHDTVSWYQQALGQGPQFIFQYYEEEERQRGNFPDRFSGHQFPNYSSELNVNALLLGDSALYLCASSLYQGRGYTFGSGTRLTVV.

V and J are TRBV5-1 and TRBJ1-4; TRBD1 is a possible D gene (5 bases). The CDR3 totals 14 residues. Germline lookup yields CDR1 SGHRS and CDR2 YFSETQ. The ends were cut back, 3 bases at V and 6 bases at J, with 12 bases in the middle. The DNA for the CDR3 is TGCGCCAGCAGCTGGGACCATGGGGATGAAAAACTGTTTTTT. Translated: CASSWDHGDEKLFF.

This rearrangement joins TRBV6-5 to TRBJ1-1, with 7 bases matching TRBD1. V dropped 4 bases and J dropped 3; count of bases not matched to a gene: 5. This CDR3 region has 14 residues. Germline CDR1 and CDR2: MNHEY and SVGAGI. CDR3 sequence (DNA): TGTGCCAGCAGTTCAGGGCAGGGGGACACTGAAGCTTTCTTT. Encoded protein: CASSSGQGDTEAFF.

This rearrangement joins TRBV11-2 to TRBJ2-7; D assignment may be TRBD1 or TRBD2 (5 bases each). Germline V lookup: CDR1 SGHAT, CDR2 FQNNGV. The CDR3 sequence is 16 residues long. V lost 0 bases and J 5 bases, leaving 17 bases between the germline ends. CDR3 in amino acids: CASSLDGAEGLNEQYF. The CDR3 DNA sequence: TGTGCCAGCAGCTTAGACGGGGCAGAAGGTTTGAACGAGCAGTACTTC.

V and J are TRBV7-2 and TRBJ1-5, with D tentatively TRBD1 (5 bases). V lost 4 bases, J lost 7 bases, and 11 bases lay in between. The CDR3 sequence is 13 residues long. Germline-derived CDR1 and CDR2 are SGHTA and FQGNSA. The CDR3 region has the DNA TGTGCCAGCAGCTACGTAGGGGAACAGCCCCAGCATTTT. Residues: CASSYVGEQPQHF.

The rearrangement links TRBV7-9 to TRBJ1-3; possibly TRBD1 for D (6 bases). The V end was cut by 8 bases, the J end by 4 bases, with 18 bases between. The CDR3 length is 15 residues. Germline V gene lookup returns CDR1 SEHNR and CDR2 FQNEAQ (reference sequence). CDR3 in amino acids: CASDTLQGRGNTIYF. The DNA for the CDR3 is TGTGCCAGCGATACTTTACAGGGCCGGGGAAACACCATATATTTT.

The chain joins TRBV6-6 to TRBJ1-2; 7 nucleotides align to TRBD1. The V gene's germline CDR1 is MNHNY and CDR2 SVGAGI (reference sequence). Trimming removed 7 bases from V and 7 bases from J; junction bases left unmatched: 9. CDR3 length: 13 amino acids. CDR3 in DNA: TGTGCCAGCACCTGGGGGACAGTCGGTGGCTACACCTTC. It yields the protein CASTWGTVGGYTF.

CDR3 residues: CSVMTGDHGPQHF. Written as DNA, the CDR3 is TGCAGCGTTATGACAGGGGATCACGGGCCCCAGCATTTT. The rearrangement links TRBV29-1 to TRBJ1-5; 8 nucleotides line up with TRBD1. The CDR3 contains 13 residues. Trimming at V came to 5 bases and at J to 9 bases, leaving 9 bases not matched to a gene. The germline V gene encodes CDR1 SQVTM and CDR2 ANQGSEA.

V gene TRBV4-3 combines with J gene TRBJ1-4; 10 nucleotides align to TRBD1. There are 15 residues in the CDR3. Trimming at V came to 3 bases and at J to 7 bases, leaving 5 bases not matched to a gene. The germline gives CDR1 LGHNA, CDR2 YSLEER. The CDR3 DNA sequence: TGCGCCAGCAGCCACCGACAGGGGGCGGGTGAAAAACTGTTTTTT. Translated: CASSHRQGAGEKLFF.

The gene calls are TRBV29-1 and TRBJ2-7, with D tentatively TRBD2 (7 bases). This CDR3 has 16 amino acids. Germline V gene sequence: CDR1 SQVTM, CDR2 ANQGSEA. V was pared by 6 bases and J by 3 bases, with 24 bases between. The CDR3 region is CSVLGGPAGARYEQYF. The CDR3 region has the DNA TGCAGCGTCCTGGGTGGGCCGGCGGGGGCACGCTACGAGCAGTACTTC.

The chain links TRBV6-4 to TRBJ2-1; TRBD1 matches 7 bases. The CDR3 has 15 residues. Germline CDR1 is MRHNA and CDR2 is SNTAGT. Trimming removed 6 bases from V and 6 bases from J; junction bases left unmatched: 11. The CDR3 sequence: CASREQGISLNEQFF. CDR3 in DNA: TGTGCCAGCAGGGAACAGGGGATTAGCCTCAATGAGCAGTTCTTC.

This chain joins TRBV10-1 and TRBJ2-2, with D possibly matching TRBD2 (5 bases). The CDR3 extends over 12 amino acids. The germline CDR1 and CDR2 sequences are WNHNN and SYGVQD (reference sequence). Trimming shortened V by 8 bases and J by 6 bases, and 10 bases separated the two germline ends. This CDR3 is CASATRSGELFF. The CDR3 DNA is TGCGCCAGCGCTACTAGGTCCGGGGAGCTGTTTTTT.

J is TRBJ2-7 and V is TRBV6-6; a possible D gene is TRBD1 (6 bases). The CDR3 consists of 14 residues. CDR1 and CDR2 from the germline V gene are MNHNY and SVGAGI (reference sequence). V shed 4 bases and J shed 1 base, with 11 bases lying between them. DNA for the CDR3: TGTGCCAGCAGTTCGAAGGGGGTTTCCTACGAGCAGTACTTC. Translating it yields CASSSKGVSYEQYF.